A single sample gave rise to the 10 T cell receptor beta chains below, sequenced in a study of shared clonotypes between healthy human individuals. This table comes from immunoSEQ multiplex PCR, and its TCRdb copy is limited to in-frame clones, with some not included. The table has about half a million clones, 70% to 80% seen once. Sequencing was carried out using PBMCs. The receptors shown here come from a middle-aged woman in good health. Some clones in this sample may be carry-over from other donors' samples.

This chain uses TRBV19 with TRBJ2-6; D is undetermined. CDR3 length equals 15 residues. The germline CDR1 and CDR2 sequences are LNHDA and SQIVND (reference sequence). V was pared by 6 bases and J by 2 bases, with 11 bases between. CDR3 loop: CASRALGAGANVLTF. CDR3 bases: TGTGCCAGTAGAGCCCTTGGGGCTGGGGCCAACGTCCTGACTTTC.

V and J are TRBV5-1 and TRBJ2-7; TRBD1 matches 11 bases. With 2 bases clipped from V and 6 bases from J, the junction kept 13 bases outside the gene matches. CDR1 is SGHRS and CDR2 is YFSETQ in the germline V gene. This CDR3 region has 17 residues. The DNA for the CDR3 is TGCGCCAGCAGCTTCACGGATTCAGGACAGGGGGCGAGCGAGCAGTACTTC. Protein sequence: CASSFTDSGQGASEQYF.

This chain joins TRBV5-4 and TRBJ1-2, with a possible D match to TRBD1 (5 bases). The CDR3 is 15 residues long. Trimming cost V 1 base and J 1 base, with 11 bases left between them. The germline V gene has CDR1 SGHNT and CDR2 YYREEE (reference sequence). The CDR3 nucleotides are TGTGCCAGCAGCTTGCCGGGACGGAATAACTATGGCTACACCTTC. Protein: CASSLPGRNNYGYTF. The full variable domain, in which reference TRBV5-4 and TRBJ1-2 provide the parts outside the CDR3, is ETGVTQSPTHLIKTRGQQVTLRCSSQSGHNTVSWYQQALGQGPQFIFQYYREEENGRGNFPPRFSGLQFPNYSSELNVNALELDDSALYLCASSLPGRNNYGYTFGSGTRLTVV.

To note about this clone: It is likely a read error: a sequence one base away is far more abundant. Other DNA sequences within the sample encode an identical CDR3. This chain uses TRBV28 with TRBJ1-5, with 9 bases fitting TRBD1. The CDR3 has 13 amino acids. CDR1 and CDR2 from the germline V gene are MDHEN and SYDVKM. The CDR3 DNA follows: TGTGCCAGCAGGGGACAGGGCGATCAGCCCCAGCATTTC. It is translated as CASRGQGDQPQHF.

CDR3 protein: CATSVRANYGYTF. The CDR3 nucleotides read TGTGCCACCAGCGTGCGGGCTAACTATGGCTACACCTTC. This chain joins TRBV15 and TRBJ1-2, with D unresolved. The CDR3 consists of 13 residues. With 5 bases removed from V and 0 bases from J, the gap between germline ends came to 7 bases. Looked up from germline, CDR1 is LNHNV and CDR2 is YYDKDF (reference sequence). The entire variable domain, with the rest obtained from reference TRBV15 and TRBJ1-2, is as follows: DAMVIQNPRYQVTQFGKPVTLSCSQTLNHNVMYWYQQKSSQAPKLLFHYYDKDFNNEADTPDNFQSRRPNTSFCFLDIRSPGLGDTAMYLCATSVRANYGYTFGSGTRLTVV.

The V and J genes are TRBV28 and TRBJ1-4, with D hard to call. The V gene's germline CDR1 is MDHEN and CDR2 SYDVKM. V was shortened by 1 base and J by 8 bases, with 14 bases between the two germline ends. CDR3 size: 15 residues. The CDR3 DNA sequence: TGTGCCAGCAGTTTATCCGGTCCCATCAGGGAAAAACTGTTTTTT. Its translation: CASSLSGPIREKLFF.

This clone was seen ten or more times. The CDR3 loop reads CASSPQGRGHQFF. Written as DNA, the CDR3 is TGTGCCAGCAGCCCCCAAGGGCGGGGGCATCAGTTCTTC. This rearrangement joins TRBV4-2 to TRBJ2-1; tentatively, D is TRBD2 (7 bases). This CDR3 is built from 13 residues. V lost 4 bases and J 13 bases, leaving 17 bases between the germline ends. Germline V lookup: CDR1 LGHNA, CDR2 YNFKEQ.

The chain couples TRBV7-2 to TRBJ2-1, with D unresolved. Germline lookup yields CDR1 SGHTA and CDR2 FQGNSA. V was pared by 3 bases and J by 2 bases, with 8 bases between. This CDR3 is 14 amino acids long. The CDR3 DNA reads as TGTGCCAGCAGCTTGGAGTCCACCTACAATGAGCAGTTCTTC. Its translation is CASSLESTYNEQFF.

The DNA for the CDR3 is TGTGCCAGCAGCGTATCTGTCAACAATGAGCAGTTCTTC. Translation gives CASSVSVNNEQFF. The V and J genes are TRBV9 and TRBJ2-1; D not resolved. Deletions cut 1 base from V and 5 bases from J, with 7 bases between. Germline lookup yields CDR1 SGDLS and CDR2 YYNGEE. CDR3 length: 13 amino acids.

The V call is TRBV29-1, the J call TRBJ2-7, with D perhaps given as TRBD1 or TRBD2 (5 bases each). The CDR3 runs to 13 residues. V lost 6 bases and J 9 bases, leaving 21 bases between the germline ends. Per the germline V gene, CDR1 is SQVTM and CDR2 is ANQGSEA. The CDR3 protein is CSVTDRDAGGQYF. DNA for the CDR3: TGCAGCGTCACGGACCGGGACGCCGGCGGGCAGTACTTC.